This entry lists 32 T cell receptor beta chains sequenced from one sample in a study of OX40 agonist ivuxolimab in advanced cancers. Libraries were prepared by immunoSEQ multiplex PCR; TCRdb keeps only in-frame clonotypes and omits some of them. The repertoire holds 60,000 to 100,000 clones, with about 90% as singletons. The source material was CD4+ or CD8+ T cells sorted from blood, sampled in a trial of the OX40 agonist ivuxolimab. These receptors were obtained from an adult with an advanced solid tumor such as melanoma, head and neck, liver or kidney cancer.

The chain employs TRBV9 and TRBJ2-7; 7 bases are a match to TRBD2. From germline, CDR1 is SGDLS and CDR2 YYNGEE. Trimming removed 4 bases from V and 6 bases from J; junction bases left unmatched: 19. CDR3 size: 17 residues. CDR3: CASSLQPWGGRSTEQYF. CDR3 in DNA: TGTGCCAGCAGCCTCCAACCCTGGGGCGGGAGATCCACCGAGCAGTACTTC.

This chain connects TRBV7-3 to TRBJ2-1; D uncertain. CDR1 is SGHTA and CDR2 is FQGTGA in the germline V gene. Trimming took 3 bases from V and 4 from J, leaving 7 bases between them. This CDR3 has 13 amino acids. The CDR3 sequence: CASSFGLYNEQFF. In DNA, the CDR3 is TGTGCCAGCAGCTTCGGGCTGTACAATGAGCAGTTCTTC.

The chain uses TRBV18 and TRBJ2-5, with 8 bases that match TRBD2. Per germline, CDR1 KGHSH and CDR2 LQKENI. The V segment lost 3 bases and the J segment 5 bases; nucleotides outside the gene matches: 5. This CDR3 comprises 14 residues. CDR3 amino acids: CASSPGTSLETQYF. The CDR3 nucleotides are TGTGCCAGCTCACCCGGGACTAGTCTGGAGACCCAGTACTTC.

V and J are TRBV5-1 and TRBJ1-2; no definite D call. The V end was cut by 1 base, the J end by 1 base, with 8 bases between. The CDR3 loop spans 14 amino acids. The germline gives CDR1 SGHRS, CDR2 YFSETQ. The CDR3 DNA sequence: TGCGCCAGCAGCTTGAGCACAGATAACTATGGCTACACCTTC. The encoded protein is CASSLSTDNYGYTF.

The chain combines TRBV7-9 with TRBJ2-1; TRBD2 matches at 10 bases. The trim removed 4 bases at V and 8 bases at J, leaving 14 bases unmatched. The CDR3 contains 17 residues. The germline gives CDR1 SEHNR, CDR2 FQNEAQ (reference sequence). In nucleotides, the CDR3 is TGTGCCAGCAGCTCCCCGGCGGGGCTAGCGGGAGCGGATGAGCAGTTCTTC. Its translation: CASSSPAGLAGADEQFF.

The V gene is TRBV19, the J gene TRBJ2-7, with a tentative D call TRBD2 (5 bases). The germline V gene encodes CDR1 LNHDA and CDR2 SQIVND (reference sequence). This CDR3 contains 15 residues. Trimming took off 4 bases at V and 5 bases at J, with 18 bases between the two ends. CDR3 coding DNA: TGTGCCAGTAGTACCCGCAGAGGGATGATGAACGAGCAGTACTTC. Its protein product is CASSTRRGMMNEQYF.

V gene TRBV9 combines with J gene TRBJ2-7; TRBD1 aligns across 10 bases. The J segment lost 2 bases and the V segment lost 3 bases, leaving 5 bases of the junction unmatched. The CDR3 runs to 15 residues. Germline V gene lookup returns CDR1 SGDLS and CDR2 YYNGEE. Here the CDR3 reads CASSEGTGDTYEQYF. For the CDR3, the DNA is TGTGCCAGCAGCGAAGGGACAGGGGATACCTACGAGCAGTACTTC.

CDR3 nucleotide sequence: TGCGCCAGCAGCTTGGGACTAGCGGGAGGGGCAGATACGCAGTATTTT. Amino acid sequence: CASSLGLAGGADTQYF. This chain uses TRBV5-1 with TRBJ2-3, with 14 bases matching TRBD2. The CDR3 is 16 residues long. Germline V gene lookup returns CDR1 SGHRS and CDR2 YFSETQ. J lost 4 bases, V lost 0 bases, and 1 base had no gene match.

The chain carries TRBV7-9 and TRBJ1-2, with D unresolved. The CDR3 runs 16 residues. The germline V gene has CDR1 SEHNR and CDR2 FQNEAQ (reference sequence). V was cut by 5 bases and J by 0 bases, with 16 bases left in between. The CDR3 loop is CASSPPAIGTNYGYTF. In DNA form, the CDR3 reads TGTGCCAGCAGCCCCCCCGCCATAGGGACTAACTATGGCTACACCTTC.

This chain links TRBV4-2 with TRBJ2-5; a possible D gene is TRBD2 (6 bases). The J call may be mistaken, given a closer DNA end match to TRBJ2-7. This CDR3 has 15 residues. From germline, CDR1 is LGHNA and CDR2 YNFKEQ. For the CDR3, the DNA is TGTGCCAGCAGCCAAAGTGCGGGGCCGACCTACGAGCAGTACTTC. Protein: CASSQSAGPTYEQYF.

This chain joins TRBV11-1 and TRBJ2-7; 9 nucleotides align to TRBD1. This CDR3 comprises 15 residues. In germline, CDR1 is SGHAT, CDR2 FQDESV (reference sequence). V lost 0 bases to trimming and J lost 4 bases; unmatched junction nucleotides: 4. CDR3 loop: CASSLAGQGLYEQYF. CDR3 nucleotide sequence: TGTGCCAGCAGCTTAGCGGGACAGGGTTTGTACGAGCAGTACTTC.

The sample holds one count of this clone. The CDR3 DNA follows: TGCGCCAGCAGACAACGCCCCGGGACCTCAAGCACAGATACGCAGTATTTT. Its translation: CASRQRPGTSSTDTQYF. The chain employs TRBV5-1 and TRBJ2-3; the D call may be TRBD1 or TRBD2 (5 bases each). CDR3 length: 17 amino acids. Germline V CDR1 and CDR2: SGHRS, YFSETQ. Deletions cut 5 bases from V and 0 bases from J, with 19 bases between.

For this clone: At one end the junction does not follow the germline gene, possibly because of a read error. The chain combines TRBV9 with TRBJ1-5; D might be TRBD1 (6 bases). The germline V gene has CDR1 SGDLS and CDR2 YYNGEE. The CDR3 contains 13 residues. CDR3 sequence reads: CTSSPRGGAPQHF. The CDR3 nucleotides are TGTACCAGCAGCCCCCGCGGGGGGGCGCCCCAGCATTTT. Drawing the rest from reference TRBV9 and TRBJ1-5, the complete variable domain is DSGVTQTPKHLITATGQRVTLRCSPRSGDLSVYWYQQSLDQGLQFLIQYYNGEERAKGNILERFSAQQFPDLHSELNLSSLELGDSALYFCTSSPRGGAPQHFGDGTRLSIL.

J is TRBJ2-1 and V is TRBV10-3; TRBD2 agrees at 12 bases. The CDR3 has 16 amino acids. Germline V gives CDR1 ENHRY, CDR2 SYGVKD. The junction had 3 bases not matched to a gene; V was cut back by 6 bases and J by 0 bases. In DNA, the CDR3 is TGTGCCATCAGCTCGACTAGCGGGAGCTCCTACAATGAGCAGTTCTTC. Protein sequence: CAISSTSGSSYNEQFF.

The chain's CDR3 is CASSIKFGTWGYTF. The CDR3 region has the DNA TGTGCCAGTAGTATAAAATTTGGGACCTGGGGCTACACCTTC. The chain combines TRBV19 with TRBJ1-2, with a tentative D call TRBD1 (5 bases). V was clipped by 2 bases and J by 8 bases, with 15 bases between them. The CDR3 runs 14 residues. The V gene's germline CDR1 is LNHDA and CDR2 SQIVND (reference sequence).

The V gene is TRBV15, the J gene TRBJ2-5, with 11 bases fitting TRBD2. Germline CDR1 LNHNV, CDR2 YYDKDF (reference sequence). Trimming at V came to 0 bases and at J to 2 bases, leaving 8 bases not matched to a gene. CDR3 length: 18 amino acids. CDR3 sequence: CATSRDSWGLAEQETQYF. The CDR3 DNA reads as TGTGCCACCAGCAGAGATTCCTGGGGACTAGCGGAACAAGAGACCCAGTACTTC.

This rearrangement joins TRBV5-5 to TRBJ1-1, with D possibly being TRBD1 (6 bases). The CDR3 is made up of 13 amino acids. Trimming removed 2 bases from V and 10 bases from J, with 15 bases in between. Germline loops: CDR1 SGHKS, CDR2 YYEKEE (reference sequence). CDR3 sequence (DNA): TGTGCCAGCAGCTTTCTCGGGGGGCAAGGAGCTTTCTTT. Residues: CASSFLGGQGAFF. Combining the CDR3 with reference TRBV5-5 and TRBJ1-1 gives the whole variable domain DAGVTQSPTHLIKTRGQQVTLRCSPISGHKSVSWYQQVLGQGPQFIFQYYEKEERGRGNFPDRFSARQFPNYSSELNVNALLLGDSALYLCASSFLGGQGAFFGQGTRLTVV.

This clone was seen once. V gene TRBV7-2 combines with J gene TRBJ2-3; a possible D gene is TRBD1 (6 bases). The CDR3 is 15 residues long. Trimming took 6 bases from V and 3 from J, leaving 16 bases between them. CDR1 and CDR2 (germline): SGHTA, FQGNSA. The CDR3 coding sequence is TGTGCCAGCAGTTTAAGCGGAAGGGGGACAGATACGCAGTATTTT. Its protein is CASSLSGRGTDTQYF.

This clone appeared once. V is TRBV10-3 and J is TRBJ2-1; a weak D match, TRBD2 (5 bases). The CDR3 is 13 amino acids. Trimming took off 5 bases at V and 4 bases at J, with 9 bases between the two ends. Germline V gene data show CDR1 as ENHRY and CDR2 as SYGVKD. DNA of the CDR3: TGTGCCATCAGTAGCGGTCCTTACAATGAGCAGTTCTTC. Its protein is CAISSGPYNEQFF.

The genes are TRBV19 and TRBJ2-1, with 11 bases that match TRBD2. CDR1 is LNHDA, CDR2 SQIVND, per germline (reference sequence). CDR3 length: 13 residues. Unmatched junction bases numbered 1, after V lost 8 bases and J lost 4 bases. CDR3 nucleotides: TGTGCCAGTGGGACTAGCGGTTACAATGAGCAGTTCTTC. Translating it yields CASGTSGYNEQFF.

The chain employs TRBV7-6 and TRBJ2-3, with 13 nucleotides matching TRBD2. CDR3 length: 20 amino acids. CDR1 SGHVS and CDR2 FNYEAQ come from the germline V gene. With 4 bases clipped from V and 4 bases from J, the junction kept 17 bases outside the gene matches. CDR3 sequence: CASSSLAGTSGIQGADTQYF. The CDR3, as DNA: TGTGCCAGCAGCTCATTGGCCGGGACTAGCGGGATACAGGGAGCAGATACGCAGTATTTT.

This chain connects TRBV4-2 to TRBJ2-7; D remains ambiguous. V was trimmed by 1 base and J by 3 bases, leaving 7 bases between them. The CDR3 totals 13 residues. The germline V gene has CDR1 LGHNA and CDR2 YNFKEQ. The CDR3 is CASSQGTIYEQYF. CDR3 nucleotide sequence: TGTGCCAGCAGCCAAGGGACGATCTACGAGCAGTACTTC.

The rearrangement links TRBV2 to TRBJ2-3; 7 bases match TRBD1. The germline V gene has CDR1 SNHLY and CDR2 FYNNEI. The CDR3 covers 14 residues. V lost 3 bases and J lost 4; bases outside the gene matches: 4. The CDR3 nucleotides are TGTGCCAGCAGTGACCGACAGGGATCAGATACGCAGTATTTT. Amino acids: CASSDRQGSDTQYF.

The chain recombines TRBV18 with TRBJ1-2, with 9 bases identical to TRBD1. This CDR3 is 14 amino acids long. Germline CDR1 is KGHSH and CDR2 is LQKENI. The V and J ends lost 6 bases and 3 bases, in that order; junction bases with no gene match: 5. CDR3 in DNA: TGTGCCAGCTCCACAGGGGGCGTAGACTATGGCTACACCTTC. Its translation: CASSTGGVDYGYTF.

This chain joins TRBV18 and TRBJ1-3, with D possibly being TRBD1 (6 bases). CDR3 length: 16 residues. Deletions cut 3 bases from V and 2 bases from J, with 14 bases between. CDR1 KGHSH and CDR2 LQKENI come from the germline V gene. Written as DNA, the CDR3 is TGTGCCAGCTCACCTACCGGGGACAACGCTGGAAACACCATATATTTT. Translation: CASSPTGDNAGNTIYF.

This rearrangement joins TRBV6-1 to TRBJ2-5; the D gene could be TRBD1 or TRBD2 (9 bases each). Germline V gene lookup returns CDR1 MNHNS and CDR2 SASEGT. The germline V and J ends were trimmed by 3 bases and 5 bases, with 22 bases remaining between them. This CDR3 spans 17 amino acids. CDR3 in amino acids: CASSDSGRRTGEETQYF. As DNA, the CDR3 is TGTGCCAGCAGTGATAGCGGGAGAAGGACAGGGGAGGAGACCCAGTACTTC.

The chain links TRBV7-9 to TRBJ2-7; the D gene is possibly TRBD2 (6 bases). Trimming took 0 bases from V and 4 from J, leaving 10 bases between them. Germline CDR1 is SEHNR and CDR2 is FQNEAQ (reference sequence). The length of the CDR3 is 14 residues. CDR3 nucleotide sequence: TGTGCCAGCAGCTTAGCCTTGGGGAGGTACGAGCAGTACTTC. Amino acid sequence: CASSLALGRYEQYF. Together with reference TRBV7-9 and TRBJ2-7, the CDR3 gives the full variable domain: DTGVSQNPRHKITKRGQNVTFRCDPISEHNRLYWYRQTLGQGPEFLTYFQNEAQLEKSRLLSDRFSAERPKGSFSTLEIQRTEQGDSAMYLCASSLALGRYEQYFGPGTRLTVT.

The CDR3 DNA sequence: TGTGCCAGCACCCGGTCGGGAGCAACTAATGAAAAACTGTTTTTT. Amino acids: CASTRSGATNEKLFF. The chain uses TRBV6-6 and TRBJ1-4; no definite D call. Trimming removed 7 bases from V and 0 bases from J, with 12 bases in between. The CDR3 has 15 amino acids. CDR1 MNHNY and CDR2 SVGAGI come from the germline V gene (reference sequence).

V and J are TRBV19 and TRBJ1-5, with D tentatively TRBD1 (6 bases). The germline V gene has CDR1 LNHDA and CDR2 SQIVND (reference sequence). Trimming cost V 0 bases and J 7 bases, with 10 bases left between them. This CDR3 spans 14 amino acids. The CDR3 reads CASSIEGARQPQHF. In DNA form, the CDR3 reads TGTGCCAGTAGTATAGAGGGGGCAAGACAGCCCCAGCATTTT.

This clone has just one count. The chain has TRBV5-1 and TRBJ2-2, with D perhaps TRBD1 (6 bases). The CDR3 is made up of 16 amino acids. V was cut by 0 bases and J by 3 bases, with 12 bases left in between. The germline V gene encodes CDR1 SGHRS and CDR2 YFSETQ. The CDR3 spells CASSLVAGADTGELFF. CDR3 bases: TGCGCCAGCAGCTTGGTGGCAGGGGCGGACACCGGGGAGCTGTTTTTT.

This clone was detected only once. The DNA of the CDR3 is TGTGCCAGCTCACCAGGACAGGGGTACTACAATGAGCAGTTCTTC. Encoded protein: CASSPGQGYYNEQFF. The chain is built from TRBV18 and TRBJ2-1; 9 bases fit TRBD1. With 2 bases clipped from V and 3 bases from J, the junction kept 2 bases outside the gene matches. The CDR3 is 15 residues long. Germline V gene lookup returns CDR1 KGHSH and CDR2 LQKENI.

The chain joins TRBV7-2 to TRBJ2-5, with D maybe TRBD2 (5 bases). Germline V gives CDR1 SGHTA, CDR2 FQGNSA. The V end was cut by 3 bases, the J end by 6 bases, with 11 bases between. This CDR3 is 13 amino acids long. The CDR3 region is CASSFEGWKTQYF. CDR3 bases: TGTGCCAGCAGCTTTGAGGGTTGGAAGACCCAGTACTTC.